This T cell receptor beta chain is from a study of neurological immune-mediated disorders. Whole-study findings and limits: Whereas HTLV-1-associated myelopathy showed the most TCR clonal expansion, multiple sclerosis showed the least, with levels below those of healthy controls.

This clonotype was counted ten times or more. Its antigen remains unidentified. The study built unsorted libraries from 2 million PBMCs kept at -80 C. Using its own MiXCR run on the 5' RACE reads, TCRdb lists one record per CDR3 protein. The data show about 89,000 distinct CDR3 sequences, with 2.5% to 3% seen just once and around 1.1% held by the top ten. The CDR3 loop spans 15 amino acids. After removal of 5 bases from V and 5 bases from J, the junction contained 12 bases not matched to a gene. Per the germline V gene, CDR1 is DFQATT and CDR2 is SNEGSKA (reference sequence). The origin of this receptor is a woman in her twenties or thirties with multiple sclerosis. The chain carries TRBV20-1 and TRBJ2-3; TRBD1 agrees at 8 bases. Sequences were obtained from PBMCs. The CDR3 DNA reads TGCAGTGCTTTCGGACAGGGAGAAACAGGAGATACGCAGTATTTT. It codes for CSAFGQGETGDTQYF.